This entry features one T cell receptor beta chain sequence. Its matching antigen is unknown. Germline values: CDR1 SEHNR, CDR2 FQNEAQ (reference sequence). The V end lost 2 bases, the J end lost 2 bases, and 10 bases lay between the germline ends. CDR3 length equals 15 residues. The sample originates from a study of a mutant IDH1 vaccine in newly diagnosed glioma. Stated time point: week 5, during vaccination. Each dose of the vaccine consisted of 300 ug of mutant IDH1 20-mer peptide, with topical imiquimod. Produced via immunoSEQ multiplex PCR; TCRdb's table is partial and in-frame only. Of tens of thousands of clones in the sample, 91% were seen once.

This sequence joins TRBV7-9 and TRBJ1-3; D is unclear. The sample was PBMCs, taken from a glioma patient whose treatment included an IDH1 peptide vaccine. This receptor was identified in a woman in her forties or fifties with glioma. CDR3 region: CASSLSGVPGNTIYF. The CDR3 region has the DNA TGTGCCAGCAGCTTATCTGGAGTCCCTGGAAACACCATATATTTT.